The 22 T cell receptor beta chains below all came from one sample that was sequenced in a study of Ad26.COV2.S vaccination and SARS-CoV-2 variants. Sequencing was performed with immunoSEQ multiplex PCR; in TCRdb, only in-frame clones are kept and a portion is missing. Altogether 380,000 or so clones are present, roughly four fifths being singletons, with the ten largest covering more than 7%. Noted treatment: 15 to 20 received Ad26.COV2.S at low or high dose, single or two shots; 5 received placebo; per-sample allocation not given. Samples were taken on day 63 after the first vaccine or placebo injection. Sequencing was performed on peripheral blood, taken in a trial of Ad26.COV2.S vaccine versus placebo. These receptors all stem from a person between 18 and 65 years old who received the Ad26.COV2.S COVID-19 vaccine or a placebo.

This chain's CDR3 is CASSLFTGGTNQPQHF. The CDR3, as DNA: TGTGCCAGCAGCTTGTTTACAGGGGGTACCAATCAGCCCCAGCATTTT. The chain is built from TRBV5-8 and TRBJ1-5; the match to TRBD1 covers 8 bases. Germline lookup yields CDR1 SGHTS and CDR2 YDEGEE. The CDR3 is 16 residues long. Losses at the gene ends were 1 base for V and 3 bases for J; bases not matched to a gene: 6.

In this sample, this clone turned up many times. The rearrangement uses TRBV29-1 and TRBJ2-5; 8 nucleotides line up with TRBD2. This CDR3 comprises 12 residues. Germline V gives CDR1 SQVTM, CDR2 ANQGSEA. V lost 5 bases, J lost 5 bases, and 4 bases stayed unmatched. DNA of the CDR3: TGCAGCGTTATCGGGAGGGCTGAGACCCAGTACTTC. Its protein is CSVIGRAETQYF. The full variable domain, with the rest looked up from reference TRBV29-1 and TRBJ2-5, is SAVISQKPSRDICQRGTSLTIQCQVDSQVTMMFWYRQQPGQSLTLIATANQGSEATYESGFVIDKFPISRPNLTFSTLTVSNMSPEDSSIYLCSVIGRAETQYFGPGTRLLVL.

Regarding this clone: This sample includes further DNA sequences coding for the same CDR3. V is TRBV5-4 and J is TRBJ2-1; D is uncertain. V was clipped by 2 bases and J by 4 bases, with 13 bases between them. The germline gives CDR1 SGHNT, CDR2 YYREEE (reference sequence). The CDR3 length is 15 residues. The CDR3 DNA reads TGTGCCAGCAGCTTAGGGTTAGGTCCTTACAATGAGCAGTTCTTC. It yields the protein CASSLGLGPYNEQFF.

The CDR3 region is CASSVSPAGGYNEQFF. The CDR3 region has the DNA TGTGCCAGCAGCGTCTCTCCAGCGGGGGGTTACAATGAGCAGTTCTTC. J is TRBJ2-1 and V is TRBV9; 9 bases align to TRBD2. The CDR3 totals 16 residues. The germline gives CDR1 SGDLS, CDR2 YYNGEE. V was clipped by 2 bases and J by 4 bases; unmatched bases: 7.

This chain joins TRBV7-9 and TRBJ1-1, with D possibly being TRBD1 (6 bases). V lost 5 bases to trimming and J lost 1 base, with 14 bases between them. The CDR3 covers 15 residues. Germline assignment: CDR1 SEHNR and CDR2 FQNEAQ (reference sequence). For the CDR3, the DNA is TGTGCCAGCAGCCTACGACAGGTTACGAACACTGAAGCTTTCTTT. Encoded protein: CASSLRQVTNTEAFF.

The genes are TRBV6-6 and TRBJ1-6; D possibly corresponds to TRBD1 (5 bases). Per the germline V gene, CDR1 is MNHNY and CDR2 is SVGAGI (reference sequence). The V and J ends lost 6 bases and 9 bases respectively, with 12 bases between them. This CDR3 is built from 13 residues. CDR3 DNA sequence: TGTGCCAGCAGGAGCGACAGTTCTTCACCCCTCCACTTT. It specifies CASRSDSSSPLHF.

Here the CDR3 reads CASRGDFTDTQYF. DNA of the CDR3: TGTGCCAGCAGAGGGGACTTCACAGATACGCAGTATTTT. The chain recombines TRBV6-5 with TRBJ2-3, with D possibly matching TRBD2 (6 bases). With 6 bases removed from V and 2 bases from J, the gap between germline ends came to 9 bases. Germline V gives CDR1 MNHEY, CDR2 SVGAGI. CDR3 length: 13 amino acids.

V usage is TRBV6-1 and J usage is TRBJ2-7; 13 bases are shared with TRBD2. V shed 3 bases, J shed 8 bases, and the junction held 7 bases outside the gene matches. CDR1 MNHNS and CDR2 SASEGT come from the germline V gene. This CDR3 contains 15 residues. The DNA for the CDR3 is TGTGCCAGCAGTGACGGACTAGCGGGAGAGGGGAAGCAGTACTTC. Encoded protein: CASSDGLAGEGKQYF.

In this sample, this clone turned up once. The chain uses TRBV4-3 and TRBJ2-5; no clear D gene. CDR3 size: 12 residues. CDR1 and CDR2 (germline): LGHNA, YSLEER. The V end lost 4 bases, the J end lost 5 bases, and 8 bases lay between the germline ends. As DNA, the CDR3 is TGCGCCAGCAGCCCCCTCGGGGAGACCCAGTACTTC. This codes for CASSPLGETQYF.

The chain is built from TRBV6-1 and TRBJ1-4; D might be TRBD1 (6 bases). The CDR3 totals 13 residues. In germline, CDR1 is MNHNS, CDR2 SASEGT. V shed 3 bases and J shed 6 bases, with 8 bases lying between them. CDR3 in amino acids: CASSDRGHEKLFF. CDR3 coding DNA: TGTGCCAGCAGTGACAGGGGTCATGAAAAACTGTTTTTT.

The CDR3 protein is CASSHYYDRGLAFF. Here the CDR3 DNA reads TGCGCCAGCAGTCACTATTATGACAGGGGGCTGGCTTTCTTT. This chain links TRBV23-1 with TRBJ1-1; 10 positions agree with TRBD1. Being an ORF, TRBV23-1 has a function that is uncertain. The J segment lost 11 bases and the V segment lost 3 bases, leaving 9 bases of the junction unmatched. The CDR3 is 14 amino acids.

The genes are TRBV3-1 (or the pseudogene TRBV3-2) and TRBJ2-7; tentative D call: TRBD2 (5 bases). The CDR3 consists of 19 residues. Germline CDR1 LGHDT, CDR2 YNNKEL (reference sequence). The CDR3 here is CAQEEGRSSGDYPNYEQYF. The CDR3 DNA reads as TGTGCTCAAGAGGAAGGTCGTTCATCTGGAGACTACCCAAACTACGAGCAGTACTTC.

This clone was picked up a small number of times. The chain recombines TRBV6-5 with TRBJ1-6, with TRBD1 identical over 8 bases. The junction had 10 bases not matched to a gene; V was cut back by 6 bases and J by 9 bases. Germline values: CDR1 MNHEY, CDR2 SVGAGI. The CDR3 length is 15 residues. The CDR3 here is CASSNGQGGSSPLHF. Here the CDR3 DNA reads TGTGCCAGCAGCAACGGACAGGGTGGGAGTTCACCCCTCCACTTT.

The chain joins TRBV6-5 to TRBJ1-6; D is possibly TRBD1 (6 bases). CDR3 length: 14 residues. V was trimmed by 6 bases and J by 7 bases, leaving 13 bases between them. Germline CDR1 is MNHEY and CDR2 is SVGAGI. The CDR3 sequence: CASSRTVLNSPLHF. The CDR3 DNA reads TGTGCCAGCAGCCGGACAGTTTTAAATTCACCCCTCCACTTT.

The rearrangement uses TRBV2 and TRBJ1-5; tentative D call: TRBD1 (6 bases). CDR1 SNHLY and CDR2 FYNNEI come from the germline V gene. The germline V and J ends were trimmed by 8 bases and 4 bases, with 12 bases remaining between them. CDR3 size: 13 residues. CDR3 sequence: CASGGSLNQPQHF. The CDR3 bases are TGTGCCAGCGGGGGCAGTCTAAATCAGCCCCAGCATTTT.

The chain has TRBV6-1 and TRBJ1-5, with D uncertain. The CDR3 totals 16 residues. V was pared by 2 bases and J by 0 bases, with 11 bases between. Germline CDR1 is MNHNS and CDR2 is SASEGT. This chain's CDR3 is CASSEKGAYSNQPQHF. The CDR3 nucleotides read TGTGCCAGCAGTGAAAAAGGTGCCTATAGCAATCAGCCCCAGCATTTT.

The chain carries TRBV7-8 and TRBJ2-3; 7 bases are shared with TRBD2. Germline loops: CDR1 SGHVS, CDR2 FQNEAQ. Trimming took 5 bases from V and 8 from J; bases not matched to a gene: 13. The CDR3 spans 15 residues. In DNA form, the CDR3 reads TGTGCCAGCAGCCGAGCGGGAATAGCTCAGGGTACGCAGTATTTT. Protein product: CASSRAGIAQGTQYF. The complete variable domain, with remaining parts taken from reference TRBV7-8 and TRBJ2-3, reads GAGVSQSPRYKVAKRGQDVALRCDPISGHVSLFWYQQALGQGPEFLTYFQNEAQLDKSGLPSDRFFAERPEGSVSTLKIQRTQQEDSAVYLCASSRAGIAQGTQYFGPGTRLTVL.

This clone occurred a few times. V and J are TRBV4-1 and TRBJ1-6, with D tentatively TRBD1 (6 bases). Germline CDR1 is MGHRA and CDR2 is YSYEKL. The germline V and J ends were trimmed by 0 bases and 13 bases, with 13 bases remaining between them. The CDR3 has 14 amino acids. CDR3 sequence reads: CASSQEHRVQPLHF. CDR3 bases: TGCGCCAGCAGCCAAGAGCACAGGGTTCAGCCCCTCCACTTT.

On this clone itself: At the DNA level, this CDR3 is encoded by other sequences in the same sample as well. V usage is TRBV9 and J usage is TRBJ1-3; no definite D call. CDR1 SGDLS and CDR2 YYNGEE come from the germline V gene. CDR3 size: 14 residues. Trimming pared 2 bases from V and 2 bases from J, leaving 8 bases between. Here the CDR3 DNA reads TGTGCCAGCAGCGTCACAAGGGCTGGAAACACCATATATTTT. Residues: CASSVTRAGNTIYF.

The chain carries TRBV19 and TRBJ1-4; D ambiguous. Trimming left V 6 bases short and J 4 bases short, with 15 bases between. There are 15 residues in the CDR3. Germline V gives CDR1 LNHDA, CDR2 SQIVND (reference sequence). The CDR3 DNA sequence: TGTGCCAGTAGCACCCGGACGGGTTTTAATGAAAAACTGTTTTTT. Translating gives CASSTRTGFNEKLFF.

The chain uses TRBV30 and TRBJ1-2; TRBD1 matches 9 bases. After removal of 1 base from V and 8 bases from J, the junction contained 2 bases not matched to a gene. CDR1 is GTSNPN and CDR2 is SVGIG in the germline V gene (reference sequence). The CDR3 sequence is 12 residues long. The CDR3 DNA reads TGTGCCTGGAGTGAAGGACAGGGGGGCTACACCTTC. This encodes CAWSEGQGGYTF. Together with reference TRBV30 and TRBJ1-2, the CDR3 gives the full variable domain: SQTIHQWPATLVQPVGSPLSLECTVEGTSNPNLYWYRQAAGRGLQLLFYSVGIGQISSEVPQNLSASRPQDRQFILSSKKLLLSDSGFYLCAWSEGQGGYTFGSGTRLTVV.

The J gene is TRBJ2-7, the V gene TRBV5-6; TRBD2 might be the D (6 bases). The germline V gene encodes CDR1 SGHDT and CDR2 YYEEEE. CDR3 length: 14 amino acids. The V and J ends lost 0 bases and 4 bases respectively, with 11 bases between them. As DNA, the CDR3 is TGTGCCAGCAGCTTGGGGGCGGGGTTATACGAGCAGTACTTC. Translated, it gives CASSLGAGLYEQYF.